Following are 13 T cell receptor beta chains from one sample sequenced in a study of tumor-infiltrating lymphocytes in primary liver carcinoma. Taking about 17-32 mg of unsorted bulk tissue, the authors co-extracted RNA and DNA. TCR beta cDNA came from about 450 ng total RNA, primed with a constant-region primer. Researchers made the TCR beta libraries by running three nested multiplex PCR rounds with slightly modified ARM-PCR. With TRBV1-TRBV30 forward primers and a C-beta reverse primer, the first two PCR rounds were run for roughly 10 cycles each. TCRdb reprocessed the multiplex PCR reads with MiXCR, giving one entry per CDR3 protein. This table holds over 75,000 distinct CDR3 sequences, just under 70% found once. Material for sequencing was tumor-adjacent normal liver tissue. Receptors were obtained from a man aged 40-49 years with primary liver carcinoma and hepatitis B virus infection.

The chain joins TRBV4-2 to TRBJ2-7, with 8 positions matching TRBD1. CDR1 is LGHNA and CDR2 is YNFKEQ in the germline V gene. V lost 4 bases, J lost 5 bases, and 10 bases stayed unmatched. The CDR3 runs to 15 residues. CDR3 nucleotides: TGTGCCAGCAGCCTGCAGGGACAGGATTTCCACGAGCAGTACTTC. Translation: CASSLQGQDFHEQYF.

This clonotype qualifies as medium-sized. At one end the junction does not follow the germline gene, possibly because of a read error. The V call is TRBV11-2, the J call TRBJ1-2; 10 bases fit TRBD1. This CDR3 comprises 13 residues. Germline CDR1 SGHAT, CDR2 FQNNGV. CDR3 bases: TGTGCCAGCAGCTTAGCCCCCGGACAGGGGGAAGCCTTC. This sequence encodes CASSLAPGQGEAF.

This clonotype occurred many times. The V gene is TRBV11-1, the J gene TRBJ2-5; 7 bases align to TRBD1. V shed 10 bases and J 3 bases; nucleotides not matched to a gene: 8. Germline CDR1 and CDR2: SGHAT and FQDESV (reference sequence). This CDR3 has 13 residues. CDR3 in amino acids: CANSQGQKETQYF. In nucleotides, the CDR3 is TGTGCCAACAGTCAGGGACAGAAAGAGACCCAGTACTTC. Looking up the rest from reference TRBV11-1 and TRBJ2-5 gives the full variable domain: EAEVAQSPRYKITEKSQAVAFWCDPISGHATLYWYRQILGQGPELLVQFQDESVVDDSQLPKDRFSAERLKGVDSTLKIQPAELGDSAMYLCANSQGQKETQYFGPGTRLLVL.

Comment on this clonotype: This could be a read error, since a much larger clone is one nucleotide away. The chain uses TRBV10-3 and TRBJ1-2; no clear D. The germline V and J ends were trimmed by 2 bases and 4 bases, with 11 bases remaining between them. The germline gives CDR1 ENHRY, CDR2 SYGVKD. The CDR3 has 14 residues. The CDR3 is CAISEPKGGYGYTF. The DNA of the CDR3 is TGTGCCATCAGTGAGCCGAAGGGCGGCTATGGCTACACCTTC.

In regard to this clonotype: A junction boundary mismatches the germline segment, possibly from a read error. The CDR3 nucleotides are TGTGCCAGCAGACGAGGCGGATCCTATGAGCAGTACTTC. The encoded protein is CASRRGGSYEQYF. The V and J genes are TRBV13 and TRBJ2-7; D uncertain. In germline, CDR1 is PRHDT, CDR2 FYEKMQ (reference sequence). This CDR3 spans 13 amino acids.

In the case of this clonotype: One junction end does not reproduce the germline sequence, and a read error may be involved. The CDR3 here is CASSLGLAGEVDIERFF. The CDR3 coding sequence is TGTGCCAGTAGCCTGGGACTAGCGGGAGAAGTTGACATTGAGCGGTTCTTC. The chain has TRBV11-1 and TRBJ2-1, with 14 bases lining up with TRBD2. Germline CDR1 reads SGHAT; CDR2 reads FQDESV (reference sequence). The length of the CDR3 is 17 residues.

To note about this clonotype: A junction end diverges from the germline sequence, so it may reflect a read error. V is TRBV11-2 and J is TRBJ1-5; D perhaps matches TRBD1 (6 bases). Germline V lookup: CDR1 SGHAT, CDR2 FQNNGV. The CDR3 is made up of 16 amino acids. Written as DNA, the CDR3 is TGTGCCAGCAACTTAGGCCCTCCCGGGACAAACCGGCCCCAGCATTTT. As protein: CASNLGPPGTNRPQHF.

The V gene is TRBV7-2, the J gene TRBJ2-2, with 7 bases lining up with TRBD1. Unmatched junction bases numbered 4, after V lost 5 bases and J lost 4 bases. The CDR3 length is 14 residues. Germline V CDR1 and CDR2: SGHTA, FQGNSA. DNA of the CDR3: TGTGCCAGCAGCCGTAGGACAGGCACCGGGGAGCTGTTTTTT. The encoded protein is CASSRRTGTGELFF.

This chain connects TRBV5-1 to TRBJ2-3, with TRBD2 matching over 10 bases. The CDR3 runs 15 residues. J gave up 10 bases and V 9 bases, and 17 bases lay outside the gene matches. Germline-derived CDR1 and CDR2 are SGHRS and YFSETQ. CDR3 bases: TGCGCCATCACTCGCGGAGGAGCGGGAGGGGGTGCGCAGTATTTT. It specifies CAITRGGAGGGAQYF.

Regarding this clonotype: A read error may be the cause here, since a much bigger clone is one base away. This chain joins TRBV10-3 and TRBJ2-5; D ambiguous. In germline, CDR1 is ENHRY, CDR2 SYGVKD. CDR3 size: 13 residues. The chain's CDR3 is CTISELASETQYF. CDR3 sequence (DNA): TGTACCATCAGTGAATTGGCCTCAGAGACCCAGTACTTC.

The chain recombines TRBV7-9 with TRBJ2-7; 7 nucleotides match TRBD2. Germline loops: CDR1 SEHNR, CDR2 FQNEAQ (reference sequence). V shed 8 bases and J 3 bases; nucleotides not matched to a gene: 10. The CDR3 runs 14 residues. The CDR3 reads CASLSGSGLYEQYF. The CDR3 region has the DNA TGTGCCAGCCTTTCAGGTAGCGGGCTCTACGAGCAGTACTTC.

About this clonotype: Mismatch with germline at one junction end may stem from a read error. The rearrangement uses TRBV29-1 and TRBJ2-5, with a weak D call TRBD1 (6 bases). Looked up from germline, CDR1 is SQVTM and CDR2 is ANQGSEA. The CDR3 covers 14 residues. CDR3: CSVEWGHGQATQYF. The CDR3 bases are TGCAGCGTTGAATGGGGACACGGGCAAGCGACCCAGTACTTC.

This clonotype occurred a few times. V is TRBV7-9 and J is TRBJ2-7; D possibly corresponds to TRBD1 (6 bases). V lost 5 bases and J 2 bases, leaving 19 bases between the germline ends. The CDR3 is made up of 16 amino acids. CDR1 SEHNR and CDR2 FQNEAQ come from the germline V gene (reference sequence). For the CDR3, the DNA is TGTGCCAGCAGCACGTACCACAGGGAATCAGCCTACGAGCAGTACTTC. It translates to CASSTYHRESAYEQYF.